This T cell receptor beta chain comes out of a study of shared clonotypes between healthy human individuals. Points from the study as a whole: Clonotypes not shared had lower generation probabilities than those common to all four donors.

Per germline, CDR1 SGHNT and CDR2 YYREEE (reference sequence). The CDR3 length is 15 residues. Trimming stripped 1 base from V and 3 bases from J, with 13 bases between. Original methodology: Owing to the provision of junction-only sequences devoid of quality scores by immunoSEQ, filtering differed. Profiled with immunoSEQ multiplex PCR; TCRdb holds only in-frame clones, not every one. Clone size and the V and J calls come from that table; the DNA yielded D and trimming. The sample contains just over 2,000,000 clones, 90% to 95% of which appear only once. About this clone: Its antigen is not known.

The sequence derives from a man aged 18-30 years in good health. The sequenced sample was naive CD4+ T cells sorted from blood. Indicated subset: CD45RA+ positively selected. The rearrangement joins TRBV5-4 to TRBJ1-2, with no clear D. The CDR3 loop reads CASSLSGPLDYGYTF. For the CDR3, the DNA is TGTGCCAGCAGCTTGTCTGGTCCGCTGGACTATGGCTACACCTTC.